Included here is one T cell receptor beta chain sequence, with context. What this receptor recognizes is not known. Base qualities were left out, and no much larger clone turns up one base away. The data belong to a study of T cells after yellow fever vaccination (dated by TCRdb to between 2019 and 2020). With regard to the full study: The SMART-Seq v4 Ultra Low Input RNA kit was used to prepare libraries from fractions with low cell numbers. To follow T-cell clones before and after both primary and booster YFV17D yellow fever vaccination, bulk TCR alpha and beta repertoires underwent longitudinal sequencing. Two healthy male donors, one aged 18 to 29 and one aged 30 to 40 years, made up the cohort. Bulk PBMC replicates and cell subsets were isolated from blood drawn at multiple timepoints before and after both primary and secondary immunization.

Study-wide findings and limitations: Because the study included only two donors, the extent to which the findings can be generalized is limited. A small fraction of clonotypes showed up in both the CD4 and CD8 compartments, probably as a result of convergent recombination. The secondary T-cell response was found to be weaker but faster than the primary response, with a peak reached on day 5 rather than on day 15. Computational filtering was needed because FACS-sorted repertoires could contain abundant contaminating clonotypes from the bulk population. After the booster, most of the clones that had expanded following primary vaccination were detected again (approximately 95% of CD4 and roughly nine tenths of CD8), which suggests that memory was broadly maintained.

The V end gives up 6 bases and the J end 1 base, leaving 12 bases in the junction not matched to a gene. Reading from cysteine to phenylalanine, the CDR3 counts 17 amino acids. Only the CDR3 DNA is retained, 51 bases long and in frame from the first base. What the treatment or condition label conveys for this sample: live attenuated yellow fever vaccine strain. At every blood-draw timepoint, two biological replicates of bulk PBMCs were collected. PBMCs were isolated from peripheral blood using a standard Ficoll-Paque protocol. RNA was extracted with TriZol from bulk PBMCs, CD4 and CD8 fractions, and dextramer-positive and dextramer-negative fractions. TCR cDNA was synthesized by 5'RACE template switching, through which a universal primer site and unique molecular identifiers were introduced. Priming of cDNA synthesis was performed from both the TCR alpha and TCR beta constant segments. Libraries were amplified in two PCR steps, with sample barcodes and sequencing adapters added in the second step. Libraries were sequenced on Illumina HiSeq 2500 (2x100 bp) or NovaSeq (2x150 bp). In the paper's pipeline: Demultiplexing of reads and collapsing into UMI consensus sequences were performed with MIGEC, and V(D)J alignment was carried out with MiXCR. Vaccine-responding clonotypes were defined with edgeR using replicate PBMC samples, requiring FDR below 0.01 and a log2 fold change above 5 up to day 15. Bulk clonotypes were assigned CD4 or CD8 identity according to which sequenced CD4 or CD8 repertoire held them at higher abundance. TCRdb reprocessed the public reads (quality trimming at Q25 with fastp, clone calling with MiXCR) and kept in-frame beta chains. Every distinct CDR3 protein forms one entry, paired with its most common genes and DNA. The V and J calls and clone size are TCRdb's, not the authors'. The sample records some 560,000 distinct CDR3 sequences, roughly 17% of which are singletons. 17% of the sample rests with the top ten.

Sequences were derived from PBMCs, sampled more than 4 days after the first yellow fever vaccination. This receptor chain uses TRBV12-3 or TRBV12-4 and TRBJ2-1, with 7 bases matching TRBD2. The sequence was obtained from a man in his late teens or twenties who received the YFV17D yellow fever vaccine. The DNA sequence is given as TGTGCCAGCAGGCCCAGACTAGCACCGGCGTCCTACAATGAGCAGTTCTTC. This is translated as CASRPRLAPASYNEQFF.